Below, 2 T cell receptor beta chains from the same sample are listed, as sequenced in a study of T cell repertoires in cytomegalovirus infection. One entry per CDR3 protein results from TCRdb running MiXCR on the reads. The data show 140,000 to 150,000 distinct CDR3 sequences, approximately 30% seen once. These receptors are not linked to any known antigen. This sample comprised CD8+ T cells from cultured PBMCs, obtained from culture after CMV antigen stimulation. The receptors originated from a human donor in good health (CMV status not recorded). Some clones in this sample may be carry-over from other donors' samples.

This clonotype was observed many times. The CDR3 DNA reads as TGTGCCAGCAGCTTTGGTCCGAGCACTGAAGCTTTCTTT. Translated: CASSFGPSTEAFF. V is TRBV11-2 and J is TRBJ1-1; D gene uncertain. CDR3 size: 13 residues. Trimming left V 3 bases short and J 4 bases short, with 9 bases between. Germline CDR1 SGHAT, CDR2 FQNNGV.

The chain uses TRBV19 and TRBJ2-1; D is possibly TRBD2 (6 bases). This CDR3 region has 16 residues. V lost 3 bases to trimming and J lost 3 bases, with 15 bases between them. Germline CDR1 reads LNHDA; CDR2 reads SQIVND (reference sequence). CDR3 region: CASSIRDFGSYNEQFF. The CDR3 bases are TGTGCCAGTAGTATTCGGGACTTCGGGAGCTACAATGAGCAGTTCTTC.